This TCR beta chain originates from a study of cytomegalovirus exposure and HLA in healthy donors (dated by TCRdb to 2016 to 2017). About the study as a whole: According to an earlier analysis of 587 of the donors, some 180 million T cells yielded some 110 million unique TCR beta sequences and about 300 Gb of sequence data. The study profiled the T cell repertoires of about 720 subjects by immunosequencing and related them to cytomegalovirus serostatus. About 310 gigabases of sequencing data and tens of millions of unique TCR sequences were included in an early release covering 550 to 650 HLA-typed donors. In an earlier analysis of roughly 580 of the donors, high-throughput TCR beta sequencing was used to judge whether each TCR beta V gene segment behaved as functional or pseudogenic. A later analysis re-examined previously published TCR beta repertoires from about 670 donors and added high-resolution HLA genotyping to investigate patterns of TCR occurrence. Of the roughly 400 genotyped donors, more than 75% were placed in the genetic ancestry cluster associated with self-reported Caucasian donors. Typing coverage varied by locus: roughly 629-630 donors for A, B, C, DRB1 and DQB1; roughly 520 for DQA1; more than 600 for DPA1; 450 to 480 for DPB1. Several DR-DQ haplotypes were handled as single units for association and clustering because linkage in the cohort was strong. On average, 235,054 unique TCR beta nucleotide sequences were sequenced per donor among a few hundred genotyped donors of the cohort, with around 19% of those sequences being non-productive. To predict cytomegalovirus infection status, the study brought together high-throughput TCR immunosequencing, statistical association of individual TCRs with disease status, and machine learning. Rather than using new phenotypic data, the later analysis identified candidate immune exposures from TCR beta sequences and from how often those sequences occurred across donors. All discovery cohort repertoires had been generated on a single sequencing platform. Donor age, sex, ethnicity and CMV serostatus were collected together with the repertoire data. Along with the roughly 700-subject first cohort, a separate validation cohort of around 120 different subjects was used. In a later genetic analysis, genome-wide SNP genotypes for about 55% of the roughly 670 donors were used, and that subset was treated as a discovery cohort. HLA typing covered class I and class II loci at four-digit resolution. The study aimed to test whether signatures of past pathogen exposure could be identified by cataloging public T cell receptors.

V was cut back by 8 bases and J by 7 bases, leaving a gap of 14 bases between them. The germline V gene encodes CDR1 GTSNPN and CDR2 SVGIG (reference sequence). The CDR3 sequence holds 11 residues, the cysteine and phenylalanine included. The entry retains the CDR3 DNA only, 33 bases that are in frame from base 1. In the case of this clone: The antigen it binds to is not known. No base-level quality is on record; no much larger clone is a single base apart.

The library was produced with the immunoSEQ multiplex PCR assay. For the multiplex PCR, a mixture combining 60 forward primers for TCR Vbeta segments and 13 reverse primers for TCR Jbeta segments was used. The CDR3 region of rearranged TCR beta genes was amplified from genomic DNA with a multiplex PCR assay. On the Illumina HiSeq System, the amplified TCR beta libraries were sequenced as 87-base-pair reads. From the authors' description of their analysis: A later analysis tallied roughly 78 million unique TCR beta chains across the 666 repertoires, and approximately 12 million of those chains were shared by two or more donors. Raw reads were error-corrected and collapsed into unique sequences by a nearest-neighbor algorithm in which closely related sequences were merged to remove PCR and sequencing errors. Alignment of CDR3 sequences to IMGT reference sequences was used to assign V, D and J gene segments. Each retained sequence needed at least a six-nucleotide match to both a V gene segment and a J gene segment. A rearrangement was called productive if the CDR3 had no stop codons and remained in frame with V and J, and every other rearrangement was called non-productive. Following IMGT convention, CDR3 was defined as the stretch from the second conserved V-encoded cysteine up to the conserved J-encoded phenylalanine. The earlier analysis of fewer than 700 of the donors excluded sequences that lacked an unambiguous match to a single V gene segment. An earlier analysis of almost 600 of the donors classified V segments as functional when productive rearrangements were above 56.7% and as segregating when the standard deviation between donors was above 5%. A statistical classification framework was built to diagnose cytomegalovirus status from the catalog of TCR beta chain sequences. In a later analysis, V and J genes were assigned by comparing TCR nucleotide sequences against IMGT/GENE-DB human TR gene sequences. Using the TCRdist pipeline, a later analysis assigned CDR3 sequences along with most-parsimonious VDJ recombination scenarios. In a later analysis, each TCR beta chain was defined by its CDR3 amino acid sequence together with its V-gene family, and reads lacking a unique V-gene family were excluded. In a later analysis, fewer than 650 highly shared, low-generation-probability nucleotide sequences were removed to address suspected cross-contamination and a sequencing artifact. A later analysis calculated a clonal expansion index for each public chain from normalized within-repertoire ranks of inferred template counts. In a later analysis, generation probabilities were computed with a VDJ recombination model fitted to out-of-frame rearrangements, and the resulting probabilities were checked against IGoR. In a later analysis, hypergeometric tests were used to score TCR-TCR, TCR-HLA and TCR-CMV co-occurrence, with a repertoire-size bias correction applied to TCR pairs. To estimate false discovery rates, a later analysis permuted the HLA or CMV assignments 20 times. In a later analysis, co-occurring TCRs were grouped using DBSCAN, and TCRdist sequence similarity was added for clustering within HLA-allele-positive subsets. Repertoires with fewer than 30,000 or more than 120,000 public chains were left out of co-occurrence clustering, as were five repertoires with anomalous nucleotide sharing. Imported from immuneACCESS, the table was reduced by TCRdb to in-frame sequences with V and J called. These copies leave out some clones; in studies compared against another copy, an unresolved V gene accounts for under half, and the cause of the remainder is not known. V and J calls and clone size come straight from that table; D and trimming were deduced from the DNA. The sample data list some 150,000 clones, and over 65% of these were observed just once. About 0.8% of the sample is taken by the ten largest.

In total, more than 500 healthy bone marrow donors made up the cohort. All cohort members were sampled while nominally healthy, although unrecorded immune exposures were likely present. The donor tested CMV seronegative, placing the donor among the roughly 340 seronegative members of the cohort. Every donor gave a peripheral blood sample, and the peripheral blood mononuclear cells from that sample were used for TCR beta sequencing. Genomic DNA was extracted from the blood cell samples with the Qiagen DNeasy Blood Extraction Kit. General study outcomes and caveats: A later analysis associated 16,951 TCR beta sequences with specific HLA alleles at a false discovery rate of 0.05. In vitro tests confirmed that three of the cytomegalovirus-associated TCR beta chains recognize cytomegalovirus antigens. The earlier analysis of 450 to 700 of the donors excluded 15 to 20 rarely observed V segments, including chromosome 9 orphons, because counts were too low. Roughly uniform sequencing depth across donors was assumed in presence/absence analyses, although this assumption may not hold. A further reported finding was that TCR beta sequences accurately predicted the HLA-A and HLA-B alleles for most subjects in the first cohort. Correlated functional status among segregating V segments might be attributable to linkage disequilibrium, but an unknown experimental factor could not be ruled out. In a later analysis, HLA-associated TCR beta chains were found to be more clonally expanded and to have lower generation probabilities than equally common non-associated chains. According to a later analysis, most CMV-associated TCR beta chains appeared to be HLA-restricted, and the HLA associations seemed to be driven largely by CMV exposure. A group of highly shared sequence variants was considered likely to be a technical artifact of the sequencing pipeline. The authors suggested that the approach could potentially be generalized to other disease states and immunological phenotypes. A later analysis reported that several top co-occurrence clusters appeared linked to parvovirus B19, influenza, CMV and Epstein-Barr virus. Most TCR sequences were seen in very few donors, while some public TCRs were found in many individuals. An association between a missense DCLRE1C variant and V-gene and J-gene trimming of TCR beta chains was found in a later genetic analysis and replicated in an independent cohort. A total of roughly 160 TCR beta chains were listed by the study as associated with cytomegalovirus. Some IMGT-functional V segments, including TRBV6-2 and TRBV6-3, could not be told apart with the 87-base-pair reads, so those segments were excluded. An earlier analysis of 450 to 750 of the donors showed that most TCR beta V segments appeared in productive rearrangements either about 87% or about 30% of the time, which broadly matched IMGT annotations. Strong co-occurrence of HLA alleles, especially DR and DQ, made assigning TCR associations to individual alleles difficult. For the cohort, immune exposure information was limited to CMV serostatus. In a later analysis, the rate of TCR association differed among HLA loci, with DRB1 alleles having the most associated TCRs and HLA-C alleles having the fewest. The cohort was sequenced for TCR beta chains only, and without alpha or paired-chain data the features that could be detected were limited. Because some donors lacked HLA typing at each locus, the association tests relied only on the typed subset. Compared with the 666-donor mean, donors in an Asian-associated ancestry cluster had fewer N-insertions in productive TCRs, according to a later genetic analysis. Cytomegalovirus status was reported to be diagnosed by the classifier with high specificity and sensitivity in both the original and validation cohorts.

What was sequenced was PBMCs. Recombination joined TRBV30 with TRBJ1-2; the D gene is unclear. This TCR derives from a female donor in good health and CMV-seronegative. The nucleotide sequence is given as TGTGCCGGAAGAATGAGGAGTGGCTACACCTTC. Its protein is CAGRMRSGYTF.